This T cell receptor beta chain was recovered during a study of technical replicates of blood from a handful of donors. Sequencing used immunoSEQ multiplex PCR; TCRdb keeps in-frame clones, though not all of them. The data show about 70,000 clones, about 94% seen once. Sequencing was done on a sample of T cells isolated from PBMCs. The sequence was obtained from a human donor in good health.

The CDR3 DNA reads TGTGCCTGGAAGGACAGGCCCTATGGCTACACCTTC. This gives the protein CAWKDRPYGYTF. The genes are TRBV30 and TRBJ1-2; 7 nucleotides match TRBD1. Germline V gives CDR1 GTSNPN, CDR2 SVGIG (reference sequence). V trimming: 4 bases; J trimming: 4 bases; junction bases outside the gene matches: 3. The CDR3 totals 12 residues.